This TCR beta chain was recorded in a study of blood T cells in healthy people across ages. Overall study results and limits: A roughly linear age-dependent decrease characterized TCR beta diversity per million T cells.

Using a J-beta primer mix together with a sample-barcoded 5' primer, a second PCR was run for roughly 7 to 11 cycles. TCRdb processed the 5' RACE reads anew with MiXCR; each CDR3 protein has one entry. Of hundreds of thousands of distinct CDR3 sequences listed, around 49% were seen once; the top ten hold around 15%. Around 9 milliliters of peripheral blood were drawn from each donor into EDTA-treated tubes. The germline V and J ends were trimmed by 8 bases and 5 bases, with 17 bases remaining between them. Germline-derived CDR1 and CDR2 are MNHEY and SVGEGT. This CDR3 contains 14 residues. This clonotype was observed a handful of times. What it binds is unknown.

The clonotype comes from a young man in good health. The sequenced sample was blood. This chain links TRBV6-2 or TRBV6-3 with TRBJ2-3, with D tentatively TRBD2 (5 bases). CDR3: CASLIDNAGDTQYF. The CDR3 bases are TGTGCCAGCTTAATCGACAACGCGGGAGATACGCAGTATTTT.